This entry describes one T cell receptor beta chain. The target antigen is unknown. This sample is drawn from a study of monozygotic twins with inflammatory bowel disease. Whole-study findings and limits: Background noise in patient repertoires may stem from differing immunosuppressive treatments.

Approximately 3,200 ng of total RNA went into each TCR library. Addition of UMIs with a 6-nucleotide sample barcode was achieved by template switching. TCRdb re-called the 5' RACE reads and catalogs CDR3 proteins one per entry, DNA excluded. The table counts 90,000 to 110,000 distinct CDR3 sequences; approximately 13% lies in the top ten. Sequenced sample: blood. The receptor was isolated from a human donor with ulcerative colitis or Crohn's disease, or a healthy co-twin of an affected twin (not recorded which).

The CDR3 sequence: CASSKMDRASYEQYF. The chain joins TRBV21-1 to TRBJ2-7. TRBV21-1 is a documented pseudogene. This CDR3 spans 15 amino acids.